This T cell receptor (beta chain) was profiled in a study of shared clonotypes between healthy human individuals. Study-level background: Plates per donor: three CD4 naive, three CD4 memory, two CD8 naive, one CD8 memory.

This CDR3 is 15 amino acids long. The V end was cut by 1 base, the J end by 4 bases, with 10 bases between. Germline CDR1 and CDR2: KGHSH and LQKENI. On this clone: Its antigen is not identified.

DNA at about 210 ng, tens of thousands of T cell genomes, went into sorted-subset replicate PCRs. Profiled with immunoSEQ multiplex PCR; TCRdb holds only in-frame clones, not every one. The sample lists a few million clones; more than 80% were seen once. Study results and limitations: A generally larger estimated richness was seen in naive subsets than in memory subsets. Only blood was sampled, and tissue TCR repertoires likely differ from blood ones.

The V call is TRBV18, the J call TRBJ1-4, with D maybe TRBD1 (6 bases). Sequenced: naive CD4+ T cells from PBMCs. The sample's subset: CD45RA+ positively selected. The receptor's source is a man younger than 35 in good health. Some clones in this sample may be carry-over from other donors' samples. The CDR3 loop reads CASSPQGEVNEKLFF. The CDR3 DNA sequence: TGTGCCAGCTCACCACAGGGGGAAGTTAATGAAAAACTGTTTTTT.